These 11 T cell receptor beta chains originate from one sample sequenced in a study of T cell repertoires in aging, cancer and after chemotherapy. A mixed TRB-A/B primer pool amplified rearranged TRB by multiplex touch-down PCR. TCRdb reprocessed the multiplex PCR reads with MiXCR, giving one entry per CDR3 protein. In the table there are several thousand distinct CDR3 sequences, 21% of which are singletons. Peripheral blood genomic DNA, not sorted cells or RNA, was the template. Sequencing input: blood. These receptors were taken from a human donor with a blood cancer.

The CDR3 is CASSLGQGGWNQPQHF. CDR3 bases: TGTGCCAGCAGCTTGGGACAGGGAGGTTGGAATCAGCCCCAGCATTTT. V is TRBV5-5 and J is TRBJ1-5; 7 positions match TRBD1. J was trimmed by 4 bases and V by 0 bases; bases with no gene match: 7. Germline V CDR1 and CDR2: SGHKS, YYEKEE (reference sequence). This CDR3 contains 16 residues. The variable domain in full, completed from reference TRBV5-5 and TRBJ1-5, reads DAGVTQSPTHLIKTRGQQVTLRCSPISGHKSVSWYQQVLGQGPQFIFQYYEKEERGRGNFPDRFSARQFPNYSSELNVNALLLGDSALYLCASSLGQGGWNQPQHFGDGTRLSIL.

The gene calls are TRBV20-1 and TRBJ2-1; TRBD1 aligns across 9 bases. Germline CDR1 is DFQATT and CDR2 is SNEGSKA (reference sequence). The junction had 9 bases not matched to a gene; V was cut back by 3 bases and J by 3 bases. There are 16 residues in the CDR3. CDR3 bases: TGCAGTGCTAGCAGCCCTGGACAGGGGTTCTACAATGAGCAGTTCTTC. Amino acids: CSASSPGQGFYNEQFF.

To note about this clonotype: This clone may be a read error of a much larger clone one base away. This chain links TRBV27 with TRBJ2-3; maybe TRBD1 (6 bases). Deletions cut 5 bases from V and 6 bases from J, with 24 bases between. This CDR3 region has 17 residues. The germline V gene encodes CDR1 MNHEY and CDR2 SMNVEV (reference sequence). Here the CDR3 reads CASSQTGFGSRDDTQYF. DNA for the CDR3: TGTGCCAGCAGTCAAACAGGGTTTGGGTCCAGAGATGATACGCAGTATTTT.

By share, this clonotype counts as medium-sized. The chain has TRBV5-1 and TRBJ2-3; no firm D call. CDR1 and CDR2 (germline): SGHRS, YFSETQ. Trimming cost V 7 bases and J 2 bases, with 11 bases left between them. The CDR3 runs 13 residues. As DNA, the CDR3 is TGCGCCAGCGGCAGAGATCTCACAGATACGCAGTATTTT. It yields the protein CASGRDLTDTQYF.

By share of the sample, this clonotype is large. This sequence joins TRBV29-1 and TRBJ2-7; 13 positions match TRBD2. Per the germline V gene, CDR1 is SQVTM and CDR2 is ANQGSEA. V shed 6 bases and J 3 bases; nucleotides not matched to a gene: 2. The CDR3 extends over 13 amino acids. The CDR3 loop reads CSVGLAGRYEQYF. The CDR3 DNA sequence: TGCAGCGTGGGACTAGCGGGACGCTACGAGCAGTACTTC.

Sample share makes this clonotype medium-sized. The chain uses TRBV7-6 and TRBJ2-5; D is uncertain. The V gene's germline CDR1 is SGHVS and CDR2 FNYEAQ. V was trimmed by 5 bases and J by 2 bases, leaving 12 bases between them. There are 14 residues in the CDR3. CDR3 nucleotide sequence: TGTGCCAGCAGCCCACAGATAATTCAAGAGACCCAGTACTTC. It yields the protein CASSPQIIQETQYF.

V is TRBV6-5 and J is TRBJ2-1; TRBD1 or TRBD2 may be the D gene (5 bases each). Germline CDR1 is MNHEY and CDR2 is SVGAGI. The CDR3 loop spans 16 amino acids. V lost 2 bases to trimming and J lost 1 base, with 12 bases between them. CDR3 in DNA: TGTGCCAGCAGTTACGAGGGACGGGTTTCCTACAATGAGCAGTTCTTC. It codes for CASSYEGRVSYNEQFF.

This clonotype ranks as medium-sized. The chain employs TRBV19 and TRBJ2-3; possible D gene TRBD2, 6 bases. The germline CDR1 and CDR2 sequences are LNHDA and SQIVND (reference sequence). Trimming shortened V by 5 bases and J by 4 bases, and 16 bases separated the two germline ends. There are 15 residues in the CDR3. The CDR3 protein is CASSVTGTSADTQYF. The CDR3 DNA reads as TGTGCCAGTAGTGTTACCGGGACTTCGGCAGATACGCAGTATTTT.

A few counts support this clonotype. The DNA of the CDR3 is TGTGCCAGTAGGGGGGGTGGGTATGGGGTATACGAGCAGTACTTC. This translates into CASRGGGYGVYEQYF. The rearrangement links TRBV19 to TRBJ2-7, with D possibly TRBD2 on 6 matching bases. This CDR3 is built from 15 residues. Trimming cost V 6 bases and J 4 bases, with 19 bases left between them. Germline V CDR1 and CDR2: LNHDA, SQIVND (reference sequence).

Comment on this clonotype: The junction and the germline gene differ at one end; a read error may be behind it. V is TRBV20-1 and J is TRBJ1-5; tentatively, D is TRBD1 (5 bases). The length of the CDR3 is 14 residues. The V gene's germline CDR1 is DFQATT and CDR2 SNEGSKA (reference sequence). This CDR3 is CSAREVQAREPKHF. CDR3 DNA sequence: TGCAGTGCTAGAGAGGTACAGGCTAGGGAGCCCAAGCATTTT.

Points on this clonotype: An end of the junction does not agree with germline; a read error may underlie this. This chain uses TRBV20-1 with TRBJ2-7; D might be TRBD1 (6 bases). In germline, CDR1 is DFQATT, CDR2 SNEGSKA (reference sequence). The CDR3 totals 12 residues. In DNA form, the CDR3 reads TGCTGTGCTAACAGGGATGCCTACGAGCAGTACTTC. Protein: CCANRDAYEQYF.